This T cell receptor (beta chain) was identified during a study of blood T cell repertoires in COVID-19. On the study more broadly: The samples span acute and convalescent COVID-19 from the United States, Italy and Spain. T cells, B-cell-depleted T cells, or PBMCs provided the cDNA or gDNA that served as material.

This clone was detected only once. V gave up 0 bases and J gave up 7 bases; unmatched junction bases: 9. The CDR3 has 17 residues. Per the germline V gene, CDR1 is SGHNT and CDR2 is YYREEE (reference sequence). Per the study methods: Reference gene primer amplification gave nucleated cell count estimates. Clones were read by immunoSEQ multiplex PCR, and TCRdb kept only the in-frame ones, dropping some. That table gives V, J and clone size, and the DNA gave D and trimming. Here the sample spans about 280,000 clones, approximately 89% being singletons. The sequencing sample was made of peripheral blood. The source of this sequence is a man aged 35-49 years with active or convalescent COVID-19. The rearrangement uses TRBV5-4 and TRBJ1-6, with 8 bases lining up with TRBD1. CDR3 sequence (DNA): TGTGCCAGCAGCTTGGGTGGGGGACAGGACAGGAATTCACCCCTCCACTTT. This sequence encodes CASSLGGGQDRNSPLHF.